This T cell receptor beta chain was sequenced in a study of blood T cell repertoires in COVID-19 (dated by TCRdb to the early 2020s). Background for the entire study: The collaborator samples originated in the United States, Italy and Spain and spanned the acute and convalescent phases of COVID-19. Deeply sampled blood TCRbeta repertoires from subjects exposed to, actively infected with, or recovered from COVID-19 were included in the dataset. Nearly every sample came with metadata listing a de-identified subject ID, COVID-19 status, age in years and sex. The samples were drawn from two sources: the first 160 participants of the ongoing ImmuneRACE study, and about 1,300 subjects contributed by 6 global collaborators. Where HLA class I and class II types were available, the types were taken from metadata supplied by the sample provider, not from assay-based typing. The repertoires were released in a freely available public database intended as a resource for research on the immune response to SARS-CoV-2. The material from the prospective study consisted of cDNA or gDNA derived from T cells, B-cell-depleted T cells, or PBMCs.

V is pruned by 4 bases and J by 6 bases, leaving 11 bases of the junction without a gene match. The CDR3 measures 15 amino acids from cysteine to phenylalanine. Only the CDR3 portion is preserved as DNA: 45 bases, with reading frame beginning at the first base. Sequences SGDLS (CDR1) and YYNGEE (CDR2) are obtained from the germline V gene. Each collaborating institution followed its own protocols to collect whole blood in K2EDTA tubes. For TCRbeta analysis, collaborators shipped samples in one of three forms: frozen whole blood, isolated PBMCs, or DNA extracted from either of those sample types. TCRbeta CDR3 regions were amplified from genomic DNA using the immunoSEQ Assay, a bias-controlled multiplex PCR. The paper's data handling went like this. Within the assay, amplification of reference gene primers was used to estimate how many nucleated cells each sample contained. Sequence reads were collapsed and filtered to measure the absolute abundance of every unique TCRbeta CDR3 rearrangement. Productive Simpson clonality was computed per sample as the square root of Simpson's diversity index over productive rearrangements. TCRdb stores this immuneACCESS table with in-frame sequences only. Part of the clones is absent; in the studies checked, under half of the shortfall reflects unresolved V genes, and no reason is known for the rest. That table is the source of V, J and clone size, and D and trimming were worked out from the DNA. This sample lists roughly 53,000 clones; more than 90% were detected once. The ten largest make up around 3.1% of the sample.

Results and caveats for the whole study, not just this receptor: The amount of clinical and demographic metadata varied by source and participant and was provided uncurated.

A single count supports this clone. Its antigen is not yet known. No base qualities exist here, and no much larger clone lies one base off it. The chain is made from TRBV9 and TRBJ2-7; 9 of the junction bases match TRBD1. Sequencing used peripheral blood. The origin of this receptor is a human donor in a cohort sampled during active COVID-19. The nucleotide sequence is TGTGCCAGCAGCAGAGACCGGGACAGGGTTCGCGAGCAGTACTTC. Its coded protein is CASSRDRDRVREQYF.